A selection of T cell receptor beta chains follows, all from one sample in a study of CD8+ T cells in alopecia areata. Clones were read by immunoSEQ multiplex PCR, and TCRdb kept only the in-frame ones, dropping some. The top ten hold 17% of the sample, which has around 65,000 clones, about 45% seen once. The sample in question was CD8+ T cells sorted from blood, obtained at week 0. These receptors all stem from a human donor with alopecia areata. CDR3s include the opening cysteine and the closing phenylalanine or tryptophan. The order of the fields is J gene, clone size, D gene, V gene, CDR3 protein, CDR3 DNA. A D gene is named only where the DNA matches it firmly. Clone size is stated in some rows and not others, as once, few, many or a class when expanded.

>TRBJ1-2|.|.|TRBV30
CAWSVGRVHYGYTF
TGTGCCTGGAGTGTAGGTCGGGTACACTATGGCTACACCTTC
>TRBJ2-7|.|TRBD2|TRBV5-1
CASSLNTLRLAGYEQYF
TGCGCCAGCAGCTTGAACACCCTGCGGCTAGCGGGATACGAGCAGTACTTC
>TRBJ2-4|many|.|TRBV9
CATSRTDQNIQYF
TGTGCCACCTCCCGGACAGACCAAAACATTCAGTACTTC
>TRBJ1-1|few|.|TRBV7-9
CASSLRIPEAFF
TGTGCCAGCAGCTTACGGATACCTGAAGCTTTCTTT
>TRBJ1-2|.|.|TRBV29-1
CSVEDRTVNYGYTF
TGCAGCGTTGAAGATCGAACAGTGAACTATGGCTACACCTTC
>TRBJ2-1|.|.|TRBV27
CASSLVLQSEQFF
TGTGCCAGCAGTTTGGTTCTGCAGAGTGAGCAGTTCTTC
>TRBJ2-3|.|TRBD2|TRBV15
CATSRDSAGAITDTQYF
TGTGCCACCAGCAGAGATTCAGCGGGAGCCATCACAGATACGCAGTATTTT
>TRBJ2-3|.|.|TRBV13
CASSLPYGLLSTDTQYF
TGTGCCAGCAGCTTACCTTATGGCTTACTCAGCACAGATACGCAGTATTTT
>TRBJ1-5|few|.|TRBV7-2
CASSLETGTYSNQPQHF
TGTGCCAGCAGCTTAGAAACGGGGACCTATAGCAATCAGCCCCAGCATTTT
>TRBJ1-1|few|.|TRBV29-1
CSVEDWSALGTEAFF
TGCAGCGTTGAAGATTGGTCGGCCTTGGGCACTGAAGCTTTCTTT
>TRBJ2-7|.|.|TRBV29-1
CSGRDHDYEQYF
TGCAGCGGCCGGGACCACGACTACGAGCAGTACTTC
>TRBJ1-1|.|.|TRBV6-6
CASSYSTLYTEAFF
TGTGCCAGCAGTTACTCAACGTTATACACTGAAGCTTTCTTT
>TRBJ2-5|few|TRBD1|TRBV29-1
CSVVGTGGLETQYF
TGCAGCGTTGTCGGGACAGGGGGCTTAGAGACCCAGTACTTC
>TRBJ2-2|.|TRBD1|TRBV5-5
CASSHRQGERVTGELFF
TGTGCCAGCAGCCACAGACAGGGGGAAAGGGTCACCGGGGAGCTGTTTTTT
>TRBJ1-1|.|.|TRBV29-1
CSVVLGQPEAFF
TGCAGCGTTGTCCTGGGACAACCTGAAGCTTTCTTT
>TRBJ1-5|few|TRBD1|TRBV29-1
CSVAGTGGGNQPQHF
TGCAGCGTGGCCGGGACAGGGGGCGGAAATCAGCCCCAGCATTTT
>TRBJ2-7|.|TRBD1|TRBV5-1
CASDPGDRGFRVTSYEQYF
TGCGCCAGCGACCCTGGCGACAGGGGTTTCCGAGTAACGTCCTACGAGCAGTACTTC
>TRBJ1-1|few|.|TRBV4-3
CASSQDRASGTEAFF
TGCGCCAGCAGCCAAGATCGGGCCTCGGGCACTGAAGCTTTCTTT
>TRBJ2-2|few|.|TRBV29-1
CSGSGGAPGELFF
TGCAGCGGCTCTGGAGGGGCGCCCGGGGAGCTGTTTTTT
>TRBJ2-2|few|.|TRBV4-1
CASSQSDRAIYTGELFF
TGCGCCAGCAGCCAATCAGATCGGGCCATCTATACCGGGGAGCTGTTTTTT
>TRBJ1-2|.|.|TRBV2
CASSAHNTDPTGWVYGYTF
TGTGCCAGCAGTGCACATAACACAGATCCGACGGGTTGGGTCTATGGCTACACCTTC
>TRBJ2-1|few|TRBD2|TRBV29-1
CSVPLMTSGRLDSYNEQFF
TGCAGCGTTCCGCTTATGACTAGCGGGAGGCTAGACTCCTACAATGAGCAGTTCTTC
>TRBJ2-1|.|TRBD2|TRBV5-6
CASSWGYLAGGGNEQFF
TGTGCCAGCAGCTGGGGCTATTTAGCGGGAGGCGGCAATGAGCAGTTCTTC
>TRBJ2-7|.|.|TRBV18
CASSRTQTTPYEQYF
TGTGCCAGCTCACGGACACAGACCACTCCTTACGAGCAGTACTTC
>TRBJ2-7|.|TRBD2|TRBV5-1
CASSLGSSGNSAYEQYF
TGCGCCAGCAGCTTGGGTTCTAGCGGGAATTCAGCCTACGAGCAGTACTTC
>TRBJ1-2|once|.|TRBV6-1
CASSYGYGYTF
TGTGCCAGCAGTTACGGTTATGGCTACACCTTC
>TRBJ2-1|few|TRBD2|TRBV5-1
CASSLRGGPYNEQFF
TGCGCCAGCAGCTTGAGGGGAGGGCCTTACAATGAGCAGTTCTTC
>TRBJ2-1|few|.|TRBV9
CASSFRTGHYNEQFF
TGTGCCAGCAGCTTTAGAACAGGCCACTACAATGAGCAGTTCTTC
>TRBJ1-5|many|.|TRBV19
CASTSEGNQPQHF
TGTGCCAGTACCTCTGAGGGGAACCAGCCCCAGCATTTT
>TRBJ2-7|.|TRBD2|TRBV29-1
CSVWVWTSVTYEQYF
TGCAGCGTTTGGGTCTGGACTAGCGTCACCTACGAGCAGTACTTC
>TRBJ2-5|few|.|TRBV28
CASTGSEGQYF
TGTGCCAGCACCGGATCGGAGGGCCAGTACTTC
>TRBJ2-7|.|.|TRBV30
CAWRAGTPSSYEQYF
TGTGCCTGGCGCGCCGGGACACCGAGCTCCTACGAGCAGTACTTC
>TRBJ2-7|.|.|TRBV27
CASSLGGVPYEQYF
TGTGCCAGCAGTTTAGGTGGCGTCCCCTACGAGCAGTACTTC
>TRBJ2-7|.|TRBD2|TRBV9
CASSVATSGLREQYF
TGTGCCAGCAGCGTAGCAACTAGCGGGCTCCGCGAGCAGTACTTC
>TRBJ2-7|once|.|TRBV19
CASTSGLEQYF
TGTGCCAGTACCTCCGGACTCGAGCAGTACTTC
>TRBJ1-1|.|TRBD1|TRBV11-2
CASSSSGTAMNTEAFF
TGTGCCAGCAGCTCCTCCGGGACAGCCATGAACACTGAAGCTTTCTTT
>TRBJ1-5|few|TRBD1|TRBV7-2
CASSFTGGNQPQHF
TGTGCCAGCAGCTTCACAGGGGGCAATCAGCCCCAGCATTTT
>TRBJ2-7|.|.|TRBV2
CASSGGTSYEQYF
TGTGCCAGCAGTGGCGGCACCTCCTACGAGCAGTACTTC
>TRBJ2-5|.|.|TRBV30
CAWSVLGLTQYF
TGTGCCTGGAGTGTACTAGGGTTAACCCAGTACTTC
>TRBJ2-7|few|.|TRBV7-9
CASSDGRFGNEQYF
TGTGCCAGCAGCGACGGCAGGTTTGGTAACGAGCAGTACTTC
>TRBJ1-4|.|.|TRBV29-1
CSAVTESATNEKLFF
TGCAGCGCTGTCACCGAAAGTGCAACTAATGAAAAACTGTTTTTT
>TRBJ2-2|.|TRBD2|TRBV5-4
CASSPPGRDTGELFF
TGTGCCAGCAGCCCGCCCGGGAGGGACACCGGGGAGCTGTTTTTT
>TRBJ2-3|.|.|TRBV5-1
CASSLVGGDTQYF
TGCGCCAGCAGCTTGGTCGGAGGGGATACGCAGTATTTT
>TRBJ2-7|.|.|TRBV4-1
CASSLGGGQYEQYF
TGCGCCAGCAGCCTGGGGGGGGGCCAGTACGAGCAGTACTTC